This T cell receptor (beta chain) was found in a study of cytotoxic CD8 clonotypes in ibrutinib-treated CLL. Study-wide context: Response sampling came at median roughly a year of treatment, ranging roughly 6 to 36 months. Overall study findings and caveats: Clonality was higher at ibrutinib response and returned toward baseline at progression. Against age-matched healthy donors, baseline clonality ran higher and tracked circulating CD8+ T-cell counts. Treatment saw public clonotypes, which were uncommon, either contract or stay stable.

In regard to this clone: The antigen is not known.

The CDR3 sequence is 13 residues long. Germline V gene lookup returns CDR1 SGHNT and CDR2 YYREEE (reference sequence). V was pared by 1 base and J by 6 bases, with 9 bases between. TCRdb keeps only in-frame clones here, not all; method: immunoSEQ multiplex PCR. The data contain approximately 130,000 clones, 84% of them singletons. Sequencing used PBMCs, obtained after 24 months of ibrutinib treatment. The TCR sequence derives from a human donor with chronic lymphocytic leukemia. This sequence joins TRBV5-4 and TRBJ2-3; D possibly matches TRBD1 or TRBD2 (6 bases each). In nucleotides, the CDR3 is TGTGCCAGCAGCTTGCGGGGGCTGGATACGCAGTATTTT. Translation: CASSLRGLDTQYF.